The 14 T cell receptor beta chains below come from one sample, sequenced in a study of cytomegalovirus exposure and HLA in healthy donors. TCRdb keeps only in-frame clones here, not all; method: immunoSEQ multiplex PCR. In the table there are 110,000 or so clones, about 90% of which are singletons. Sequencing was performed on PBMCs. These receptors were collected from a woman aged 18-29 years in good health and CMV-seronegative.

The chain combines TRBV5-4 with TRBJ1-3; 8 bases match TRBD1. Losses at the gene ends were 1 base for V and 4 bases for J; bases not matched to a gene: 7. Germline CDR1 reads SGHNT; CDR2 reads YYREEE (reference sequence). This CDR3 spans 16 amino acids. This CDR3 is CASSLRQGATGNTIYF. Here the CDR3 DNA reads TGTGCCAGCAGCTTGAGGCAGGGGGCGACGGGAAACACCATATATTTT.

The count of this clone is one. V is TRBV9 and J is TRBJ2-5, with 15 bases lining up with TRBD2. With 4 bases clipped from V and 0 bases from J, the junction kept 10 bases outside the gene matches. The CDR3 length is 19 residues. Germline V gene data show CDR1 as SGDLS and CDR2 as YYNGEE. CDR3 DNA sequence: TGTGCCAGCAGCCTTTCTGGACTAGCGGGGGGGACGTACCAAGAGACCCAGTACTTC. It yields the protein CASSLSGLAGGTYQETQYF.

V gene TRBV4-3 combines with J gene TRBJ1-1; TRBD1 might be the D (6 bases). CDR1 is LGHNA, CDR2 YSLEER, per germline. V lost 1 base, J lost 6 bases, and 15 bases lay in between. This CDR3 contains 15 residues. The CDR3 loop reads CASSQGGNRAPEAFF. The CDR3 coding sequence is TGCGCCAGCAGCCAAGGTGGTAACAGGGCGCCTGAAGCTTTCTTT.

The V gene is TRBV7-9, the J gene TRBJ1-1, with D uncertain. Germline CDR1 reads SEHNR; CDR2 reads FQNEAQ (reference sequence). The CDR3 length is 13 residues. Trimming removed 1 base from V and 5 bases from J, with 8 bases in between. The CDR3 here is CASSLVGRTEAFF. The CDR3 DNA follows: TGTGCCAGCAGCTTAGTGGGGAGGACTGAAGCTTTCTTT.

The table lists this clone with a few counts. The CDR3 DNA reads TGTGCCAGCACATCGGGACAGACGTACCAAGAGACCCAGTACTTC. This encodes CASTSGQTYQETQYF. This chain connects TRBV2 to TRBJ2-5, with 7 nucleotides matching TRBD1. The length of the CDR3 is 15 residues. CDR1 is SNHLY and CDR2 is FYNNEI in the germline V gene. With V trimmed by 7 bases and J by 0 bases, 8 bases remained unmatched. Full variable domain (outside the CDR3, taken from reference TRBV2 and TRBJ2-5): EPEVTQTPSHQVTQMGQEVILRCVPISNHLYFYWYRQILGQKVEFLVSFYNNEISEKSEIFDDQFSVERPDGSNFTLKIRSTKLEDSAMYFCASTSGQTYQETQYFGPGTRLLVL.

This clone has just a few counts. The rearrangement uses TRBV4-2 and TRBJ2-7; D uncertain. The CDR3 contains 15 residues. V was shortened by 4 bases and J by 0 bases, with 13 bases between the two germline ends. Germline assignment: CDR1 LGHNA and CDR2 YNFKEQ. The CDR3 sequence: CASSLNPEFSYEQYF. The CDR3 nucleotides are TGTGCCAGCAGCCTTAACCCGGAGTTCTCCTACGAGCAGTACTTC.

The chain joins TRBV11-3 to TRBJ2-7; D is possibly TRBD1 (5 bases). CDR3 length: 12 amino acids. Trimming removed 5 bases at V and 6 bases at J, with 11 bases between. CDR1 and CDR2 (germline): SGHNT, YENEEA. CDR3 region: CASSVRDSEQYF. DNA for the CDR3: TGTGCCAGCAGCGTCAGGGATAGCGAGCAGTACTTC.

The J gene is TRBJ2-6, the V gene TRBV5-1; 10 bases map to TRBD1. This CDR3 comprises 18 residues. With 0 bases clipped from V and 0 bases from J, the junction kept 3 bases outside the gene matches. Looked up from germline, CDR1 is SGHRS and CDR2 is YFSETQ. This CDR3 reads CASSLVGTGASGANVLTF. Written as DNA, the CDR3 is TGCGCCAGCAGCTTGGTAGGGACAGGGGCCTCTGGGGCCAACGTCCTGACTTTC.

V gene TRBV30 combines with J gene TRBJ2-5; 12 bases fit TRBD2. The CDR3 covers 14 residues. V lost 5 bases, J lost 5 bases, and 6 bases stayed unmatched. Germline loops: CDR1 GTSNPN, CDR2 SVGIG (reference sequence). The CDR3 DNA is TGTGCCTGGGACCCCGGGACTAGCGGGGAGACCCAGTACTTC. This sequence encodes CAWDPGTSGETQYF.

The chain combines TRBV15 with TRBJ2-5, with 7 nucleotides matching TRBD1. This CDR3 has 16 amino acids. Germline-derived CDR1 and CDR2 are LNHNV and YYDKDF (reference sequence). J gave up 5 bases and V 0 bases, and 9 bases lay outside the gene matches. CDR3 coding DNA: TGTGCCACCAGCAGAGATTTAAGACAGGGTATGGAGACCCAGTACTTC. Translating gives CATSRDLRQGMETQYF.

The rearrangement uses TRBV28 and TRBJ1-2, with 9 nucleotides matching TRBD1. The CDR3 contains 17 residues. Germline CDR1 is MDHEN and CDR2 is SYDVKM. With 6 bases clipped from V and 3 bases from J, the junction kept 14 bases outside the gene matches. This chain's CDR3 is CASSHTPGQGEDYGYTF. The CDR3 DNA reads as TGTGCCAGCAGCCATACGCCGGGACAGGGTGAGGACTATGGCTACACCTTC.

The chain employs TRBV28 and TRBJ2-1; 9 positions match TRBD2. Germline CDR1 is MDHEN and CDR2 is SYDVKM. The CDR3 extends over 20 amino acids. The V and J ends lost 3 bases and 0 bases, in that order; junction bases with no gene match: 15. CDR3 sequence reads: CASSFPLAGLLMSSYNEQFF. The CDR3 coding sequence is TGTGCCAGCAGTTTCCCTCTAGCGGGGTTACTCATGAGCTCCTACAATGAGCAGTTCTTC.

The CDR3 bases are TGTGCCAGCAGTTTACTCGGACTTTCGGGTGATTTTAATGGCTACACCTTC. It codes for CASSLLGLSGDFNGYTF. V is TRBV28 and J is TRBJ1-2, with unresolved D. The CDR3 runs 17 residues. Between the trimmed V and J ends, which lost 2 bases and 6 bases, there was a span of 22 bases. Germline V gives CDR1 MDHEN, CDR2 SYDVKM.

This sequence joins TRBV27 and TRBJ1-1; D possibly corresponds to TRBD1 (6 bases). The V gene lost 4 bases and the J gene lost 5 bases, with 14 bases spanning the gap. Germline V gene data show CDR1 as MNHEY and CDR2 as SMNVEV (reference sequence). The CDR3 spans 14 residues. The CDR3 loop reads CASSSTGTWTEAFF. CDR3 in DNA: TGTGCCAGCAGTTCGACAGGCACGTGGACTGAAGCTTTCTTT.